This T cell receptor (beta chain) is from a study of blood T cell repertoires in COVID-19. Background on the study: Material from acute and convalescent COVID-19 was sourced from the United States, Italy and Spain. In each case, the material was cDNA or gDNA derived from T cells, B-cell-depleted T cells, or PBMCs.

Original methodology: Nucleated cell number was recorded as an estimate derived from reference gene primer amplification. Using immunoSEQ multiplex PCR, the repertoire was profiled, and TCRdb retains in-frame clones only, with some absent. The D gene and trimming were derived from the DNA, and the V and J assignments and clone size from that table. The sample includes 100,000 to 150,000 clones, roughly 83% of them seen just once. The CDR3 contains 16 residues. In germline, CDR1 is SGHRS, CDR2 YFSETQ. J lost 5 bases, V lost 8 bases, and 14 bases had no gene match. Source material: peripheral blood. The chain joins TRBV5-1 to TRBJ1-4; 8 bases match TRBD1. The TCR comes from a woman aged 30 to 39 who had recovered from COVID-19. DNA of the CDR3: TGCGCCAGTACCGCAGGGGGCGCCGGTTTAAATGAAAAACTGTTTTTT. Translating gives CASTAGGAGLNEKLFF.